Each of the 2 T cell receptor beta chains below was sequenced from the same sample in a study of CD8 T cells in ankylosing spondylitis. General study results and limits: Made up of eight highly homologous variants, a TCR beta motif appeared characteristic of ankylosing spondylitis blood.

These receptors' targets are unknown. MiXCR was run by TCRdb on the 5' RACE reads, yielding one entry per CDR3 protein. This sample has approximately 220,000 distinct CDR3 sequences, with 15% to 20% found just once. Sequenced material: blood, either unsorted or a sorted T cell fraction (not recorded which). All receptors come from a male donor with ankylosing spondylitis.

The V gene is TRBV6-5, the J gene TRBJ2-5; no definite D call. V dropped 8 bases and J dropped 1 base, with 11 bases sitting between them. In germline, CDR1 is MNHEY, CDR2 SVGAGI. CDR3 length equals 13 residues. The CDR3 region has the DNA TGTGCCAGCCGTCACAGCCCCCAAGAGACCCAGTACTTC. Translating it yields CASRHSPQETQYF.

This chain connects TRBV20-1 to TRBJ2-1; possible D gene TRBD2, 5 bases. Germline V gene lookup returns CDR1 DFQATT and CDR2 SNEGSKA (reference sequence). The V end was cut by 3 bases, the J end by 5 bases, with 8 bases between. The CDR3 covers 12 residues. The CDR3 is CSARPGNNEQFF. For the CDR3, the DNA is TGCAGTGCTAGGCCGGGAAACAATGAGCAGTTCTTC.